This T cell receptor beta chain originates from a study of CD8 T cells in Susac syndrome. Study-level points and caveats: As the study acknowledged, the number of individuals in its TCR sequencing and HLA analysis was relatively small.

CDR1 is LGHDT, CDR2 YNNKEL, per germline (reference sequence). The CDR3 runs 15 residues. The ends lost 1 base at V and 3 bases at J; junction bases unmatched: 3. Turning to this clonotype: What it binds is unknown.

Random hexamers were used to reverse transcribe the RNA input (about 0.45 to 1 ug). TCRdb re-called the immunoSEQ multiplex PCR reads with MiXCR, one entry per CDR3 protein. The table shows about 200,000 distinct CDR3 sequences, with about 95% occurring only once. The chain combines TRBV3-1 with TRBJ2-7; 10 nucleotides agree with TRBD1. The source is a human donor with multiple sclerosis. The specimen sequenced was CD4+ T cells from PBMCs. The CDR3 spells CASSQGGDRGYEQYF. CDR3 nucleotides: TGTGCCAGCAGCCAAGGGGGGGACAGGGGCTACGAGCAGTACTTC.